A selection of T cell receptor beta chains follows, all from one sample in a study of CD8+ T cells in alopecia areata. Profiled with immunoSEQ multiplex PCR; TCRdb holds only in-frame clones, not every one. The sample consists of 180,000 or so clones, around 49% of them appearing once. The sample was CD8+ T cells sorted from blood, taken around week 54, from a patient treated with tofacitinib. These TCRs come from a human donor with alopecia areata. Both conserved end residues are part of each CDR3. A D gene is named only where the DNA matches it firmly. Clone size is stated in some rows and not others, as once, few, many or a class when expanded.

D gene	V gene	clone size	J gene	CDR3 protein	CDR3 DNA
NA	TRBV10-3	NA	TRBJ2-7	CAISEDKALSYEQYF	TGTGCCATCAGTGAGGACAAAGCACTCTCCTACGAGCAGTACTTC
NA	TRBV11-2	NA	TRBJ2-3	CASSLGTDTQYF	TGTGCCAGCAGCTTAGGCACAGATACGCAGTATTTT
NA	TRBV5-1	NA	TRBJ2-7	CASSGWGGSYEQYF	TGCGCCAGCAGCGGGTGGGGCGGTTCCTACGAGCAGTACTTC
NA	TRBV29-1	NA	TRBJ2-7	CSAGAVYEQYF	TGCAGCGCTGGGGCCGTGTACGAGCAGTACTTC
NA	TRBV2	NA	TRBJ2-7	CASSEAARIYEQYF	TGTGCCAGCAGTGAAGCGGCCAGGATCTACGAGCAGTACTTC
NA	TRBV27	NA	TRBJ2-7	CASSPSRGVGPYEQYF	TGTGCCAGCAGTCCTTCCAGGGGGGTCGGGCCCTACGAGCAGTACTTC
NA	TRBV4-1	few	TRBJ2-1	CASSQDRSSYNEQFF	TGCGCCAGCAGCCAAGATCGGAGCTCCTACAATGAGCAGTTCTTC
TRBD1	TRBV7-2	NA	TRBJ2-5	CASSFNRGKETQYF	TGTGCCAGCAGCTTCAACAGGGGGAAAGAGACCCAGTACTTC
NA	TRBV5-1	NA	TRBJ2-3	CASSFAGFPDTQYF	TGCGCCAGCAGCTTCGCAGGGTTTCCAGATACGCAGTATTTT
NA	TRBV29-1	NA	TRBJ1-1	CSVAKNTEAFF	TGCAGCGTTGCCAAGAACACTGAAGCTTTCTTT
NA	TRBV9	NA	TRBJ2-3	CASSVEGPSTDTQYF	TGTGCCAGCAGCGTAGAGGGGCCTAGCACAGATACGCAGTATTTT
NA	TRBV6-5	NA	TRBJ2-5	CASSYSGEETQYF	TGTGCCAGCAGTTACAGTGGGGAAGAGACCCAGTACTTC
NA	TRBV9	NA	TRBJ1-6	CASSVGGSNSPLHF	TGTGCCAGCAGCGTAGGAGGGAGTAATTCACCCCTCCACTTT
TRBD1	TRBV9	NA	TRBJ2-7	CASSVGQGGWEQYF	TGTGCCAGCAGCGTAGGACAGGGGGGCTGGGAGCAGTACTTC
TRBD1	TRBV27	NA	TRBJ2-1	CASSPPTGDEQFF	TGTGCCAGCAGTCCCCCGACAGGGGATGAGCAGTTCTTC
NA	TRBV6-5	few	TRBJ2-3	CASWRLGTDTQYF	TGTGCCAGCTGGAGGCTAGGTACAGATACGCAGTATTTT
NA	TRBV7-2	once	TRBJ2-2	CASSLTGSGELFF	TGTGCCAGCAGCCTTACAGGGTCCGGGGAGCTGTTTTTT
NA	TRBV14	NA	TRBJ1-6	CASSWGHNSPLHF	TGTGCCAGCAGTTGGGGACATAATTCACCCCTCCACTTT